The clone carrying this T cell receptor beta chain was observed at least ten times. No antigen is known for it. The sequence runs out 3 residues before the end of the CDR3; the remainder is reconstructed from the germline J gene. The assay was immunoSEQ multiplex PCR, and TCRdb's table has in-frame clones only and misses some. Found here are some 28,000 clones, no singletons; the ten largest cover about an eighth. The CDR3 has 17 residues. J was trimmed by 0 bases and V by 5 bases; bases with no gene match: 15. Germline values: CDR1 DFQATT, CDR2 SNEGSKA (reference sequence). Most patients and controls had Caucasian heritage. Heparinized whole blood, roughly 5 to 8 ml, came from each donor. This specimen belongs to a study of T cell clonality in common variable immunodeficiency. Study-wide results and caveats: CVID subjects had higher TCRbeta clonality than healthy controls, most marked in about a third. Shared TCRbeta clones were fewer between CVID subjects than controls.

The genes are TRBV20-1 and TRBJ1-1, with TRBD1 identical over 7 bases. The sample comprised peripheral blood mononuclear cells. This TCR came from a person aged 18 to 75 in good health. The CDR3 spells CSALVGRGTFMNTEAFF. The CDR3 DNA, read in part, is TGCAGTGCTCTAGTCGGCAGGGGGACTTTTATGAACACTGAA.